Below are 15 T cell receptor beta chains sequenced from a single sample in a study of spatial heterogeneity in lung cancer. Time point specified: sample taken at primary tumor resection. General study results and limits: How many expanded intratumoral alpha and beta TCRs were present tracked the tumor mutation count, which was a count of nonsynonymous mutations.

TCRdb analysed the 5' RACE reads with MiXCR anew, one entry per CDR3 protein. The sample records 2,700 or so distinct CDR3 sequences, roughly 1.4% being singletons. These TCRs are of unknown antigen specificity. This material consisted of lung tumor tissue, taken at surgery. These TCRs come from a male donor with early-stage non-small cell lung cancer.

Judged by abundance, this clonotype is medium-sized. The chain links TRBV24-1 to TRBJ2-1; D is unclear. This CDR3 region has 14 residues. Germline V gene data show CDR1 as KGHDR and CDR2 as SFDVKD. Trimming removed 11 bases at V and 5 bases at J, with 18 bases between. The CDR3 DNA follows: TGTGCCATCGCACGCCTTGACGGAGACAATGAGCAGTTCTTC. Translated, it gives CAIARLDGDNEQFF.

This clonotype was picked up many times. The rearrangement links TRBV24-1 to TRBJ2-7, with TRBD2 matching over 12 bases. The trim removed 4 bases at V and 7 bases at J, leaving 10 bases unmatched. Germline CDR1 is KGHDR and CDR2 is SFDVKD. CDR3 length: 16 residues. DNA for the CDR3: TGTGCCACCAGTGACCCGACTAGCGGGAGACGTGGTGAGCAGTACTTC. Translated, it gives CATSDPTSGRRGEQYF.

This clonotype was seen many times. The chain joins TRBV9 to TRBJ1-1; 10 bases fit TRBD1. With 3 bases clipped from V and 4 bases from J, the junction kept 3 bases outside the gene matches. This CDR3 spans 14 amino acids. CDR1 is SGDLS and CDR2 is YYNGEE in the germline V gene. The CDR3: CASSAGTGATEAFF. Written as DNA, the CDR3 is TGTGCCAGCAGCGCGGGGACAGGGGCCACTGAAGCTTTCTTT.

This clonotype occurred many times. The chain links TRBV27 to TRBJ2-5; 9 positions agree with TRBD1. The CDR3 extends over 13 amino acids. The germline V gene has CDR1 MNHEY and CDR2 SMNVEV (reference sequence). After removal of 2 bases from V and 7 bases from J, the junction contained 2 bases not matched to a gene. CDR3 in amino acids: CASSLRTGVTQYF. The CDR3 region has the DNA TGTGCCAGCAGTTTACGGACAGGGGTGACCCAGTACTTC.

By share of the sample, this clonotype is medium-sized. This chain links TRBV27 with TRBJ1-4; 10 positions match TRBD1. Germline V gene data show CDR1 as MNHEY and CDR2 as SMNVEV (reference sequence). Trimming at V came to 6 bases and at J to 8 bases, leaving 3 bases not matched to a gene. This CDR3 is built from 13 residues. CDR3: CASRTGGGEKLFF. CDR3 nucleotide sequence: TGTGCCAGCAGGACAGGGGGCGGCGAAAAACTGTTTTTT.

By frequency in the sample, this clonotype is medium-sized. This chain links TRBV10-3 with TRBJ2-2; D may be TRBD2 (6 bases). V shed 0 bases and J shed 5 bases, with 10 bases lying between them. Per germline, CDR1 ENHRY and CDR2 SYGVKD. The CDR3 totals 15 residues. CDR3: CAISESGGKTGELFF. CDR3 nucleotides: TGTGCCATCAGTGAGTCAGGCGGGAAAACCGGGGAGCTGTTTTTT.

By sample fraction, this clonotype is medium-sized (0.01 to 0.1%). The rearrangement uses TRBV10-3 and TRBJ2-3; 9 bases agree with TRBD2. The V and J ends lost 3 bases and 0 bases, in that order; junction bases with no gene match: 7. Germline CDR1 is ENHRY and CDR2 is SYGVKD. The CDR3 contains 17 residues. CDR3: CAISDRALAGSTDTQYF. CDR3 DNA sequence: TGTGCCATCAGTGATCGCGCGCTAGCGGGGAGCACAGATACGCAGTATTTT.

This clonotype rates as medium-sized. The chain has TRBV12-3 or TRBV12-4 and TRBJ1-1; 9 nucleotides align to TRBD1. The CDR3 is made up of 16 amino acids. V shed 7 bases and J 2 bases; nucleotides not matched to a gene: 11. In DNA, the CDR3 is TGTGCCAGCAAAAGGACAGGGGACCCTTTAAACACTGAAGCTTTCTTT. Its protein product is CASKRTGDPLNTEAFF.

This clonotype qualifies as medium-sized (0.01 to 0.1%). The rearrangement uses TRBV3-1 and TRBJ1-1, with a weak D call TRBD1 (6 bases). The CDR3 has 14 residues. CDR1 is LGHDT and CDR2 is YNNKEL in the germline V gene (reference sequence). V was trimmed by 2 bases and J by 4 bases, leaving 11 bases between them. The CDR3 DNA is TGTGCCAGCAGCCAACTACAGGGTTCCACTGAAGCTTTCTTT. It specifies CASSQLQGSTEAFF.

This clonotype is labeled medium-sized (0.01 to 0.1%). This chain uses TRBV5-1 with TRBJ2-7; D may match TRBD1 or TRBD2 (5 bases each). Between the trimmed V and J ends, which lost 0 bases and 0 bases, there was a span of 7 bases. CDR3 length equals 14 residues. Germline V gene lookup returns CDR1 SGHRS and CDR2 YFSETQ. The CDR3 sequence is CASSLGDGSYEQYV. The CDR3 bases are TGCGCCAGCAGCTTGGGGGACGGCTCCTACGAGCAGTACGTC.

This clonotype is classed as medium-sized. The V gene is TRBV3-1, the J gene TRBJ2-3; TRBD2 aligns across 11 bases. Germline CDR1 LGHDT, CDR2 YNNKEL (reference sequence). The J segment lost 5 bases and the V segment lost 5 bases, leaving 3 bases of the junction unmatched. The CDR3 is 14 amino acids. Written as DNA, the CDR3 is TGTGCCAGCAGCATAGCGGGAGGGATAGATACGCAGTATTTT. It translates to CASSIAGGIDTQYF.

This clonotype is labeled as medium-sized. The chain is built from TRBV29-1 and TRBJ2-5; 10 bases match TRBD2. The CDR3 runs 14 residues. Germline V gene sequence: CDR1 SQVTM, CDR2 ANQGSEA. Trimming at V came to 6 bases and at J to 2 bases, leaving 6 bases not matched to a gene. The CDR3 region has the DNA TGCAGCGTAGATAGGACTAGCGGTCAAGAGACCCAGTACTTC. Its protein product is CSVDRTSGQETQYF.

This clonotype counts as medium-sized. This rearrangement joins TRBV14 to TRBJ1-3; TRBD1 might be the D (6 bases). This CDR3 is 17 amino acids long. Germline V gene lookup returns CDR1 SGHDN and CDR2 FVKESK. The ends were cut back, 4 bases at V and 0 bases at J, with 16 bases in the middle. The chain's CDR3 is CASSRDTGTLSGNTIYF. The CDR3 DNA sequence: TGTGCCAGCAGCCGGGATACAGGGACTCTCTCTGGAAACACCATATATTTT.

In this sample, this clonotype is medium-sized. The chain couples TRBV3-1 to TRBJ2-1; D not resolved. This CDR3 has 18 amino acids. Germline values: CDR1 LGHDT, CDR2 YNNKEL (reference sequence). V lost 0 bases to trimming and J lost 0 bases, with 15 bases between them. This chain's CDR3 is CASSQDSAAVSSYNEQFF. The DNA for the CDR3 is TGTGCCAGCAGCCAAGATTCTGCCGCCGTTAGCTCCTACAATGAGCAGTTCTTC.

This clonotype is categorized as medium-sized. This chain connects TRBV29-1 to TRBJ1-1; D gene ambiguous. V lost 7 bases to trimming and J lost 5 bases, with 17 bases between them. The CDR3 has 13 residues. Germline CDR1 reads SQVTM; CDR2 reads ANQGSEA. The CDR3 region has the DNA TGCAGCGCTCTAAAGGGAGAGGGAACTGAAGCTTTCTTT. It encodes CSALKGEGTEAFF.